One sample yielded the 8 T cell receptor beta chains listed below, sequenced in a study of somatic mutations in cytotoxic T cells in rheumatoid arthritis (dated by TCRdb to about 2017). Libraries were built with the immunoSEQ multiplex PCR assay. Held by TCRdb, this immuneACCESS table contains in-frame sequences only and omits some clones. Under half of the omission traces to an unresolved V gene where checked; the cause of the rest is unknown. A total of some 20,000 clones appear in this sample, roughly 80% of them only once. Less than 25% of the sample goes to the ten largest clones. The material sequenced was CD8+ T cells sorted from blood. Receptor source: a woman aged 60 to 75 in good health.

This chain's CDR3 is CACLDNLNTEAFF. The CDR3 bases are TGTGCCTGTTTAGACAACTTAAACACTGAAGCTTTCTTT. This chain links TRBV30 with TRBJ1-1; no clear D. V lost 6 bases and J lost 2, with 13 bases in between. CDR1 GTSNPN and CDR2 SVGIG come from the germline V gene (reference sequence). CDR3 length: 13 amino acids.

The chain carries TRBV27 and TRBJ1-2; D gene uncertain. The germline CDR1 and CDR2 sequences are MNHEY and SMNVEV (reference sequence). Trimming left V 9 bases short and J 4 bases short, with 9 bases between. This CDR3 contains 11 residues. This CDR3 reads CASRSGYGYTF. CDR3 in DNA: TGTGCCAGTCGTTCGGGCTATGGCTACACCTTC.

The J gene is TRBJ1-5, the V gene TRBV4-1; 8 nucleotides line up with TRBD1. The V gene end was trimmed by 0 bases and the J gene end by 5 bases; junction bases not matched to a gene: 3. Germline CDR1 reads MGHRA; CDR2 reads YSYEKL. The CDR3 is 15 amino acids. The CDR3 DNA reads as TGCGCCAGCAGCCAAGATGCAGGGGGCGATCAGCCCCAGCATTTT. Its protein product is CASSQDAGGDQPQHF.

The chain carries TRBV19 and TRBJ2-7, with D unclear. Looked up from germline, CDR1 is LNHDA and CDR2 is SQIVND (reference sequence). This CDR3 is built from 13 residues. V lost 5 bases and J lost 2, with 10 bases in between. The CDR3 sequence is CASSPAGAYEQYF. CDR3 bases: TGTGCCAGTAGTCCCGCTGGAGCCTACGAGCAGTACTTC.

V and J are TRBV19 and TRBJ2-7; D call uncertain. The V end lost 1 base, the J end lost 3 bases, and 10 bases lay between the germline ends. Germline V lookup: CDR1 LNHDA, CDR2 SQIVND (reference sequence). The CDR3 loop spans 14 amino acids. CDR3 loop: CASSIGYRIYEQYF. Written as DNA, the CDR3 is TGTGCCAGTAGTATAGGTTATAGGATCTACGAGCAGTACTTC.

This chain uses TRBV20-1 with TRBJ1-5, with D uncertain. The germline CDR1 and CDR2 sequences are DFQATT and SNEGSKA (reference sequence). Trimming removed 0 bases at V and 7 bases at J, with 1 base between. There are 10 residues in the CDR3. This CDR3 is CSAREQPQHF. The CDR3 DNA sequence: TGCAGTGCTAGAGAACAGCCCCAGCATTTT.

J is TRBJ1-4 and V is TRBV27; TRBD1 matches at 8 bases. Per the germline V gene, CDR1 is MNHEY and CDR2 is SMNVEV (reference sequence). The CDR3 contains 15 residues. J lost 5 bases, V lost 4 bases, and 6 bases had no gene match. CDR3: CASSSTGGENEKLFF. The DNA of the CDR3 is TGTGCCAGCAGTTCCACAGGGGGAGAAAATGAAAAACTGTTTTTT.

This clone was recorded once. The chain uses TRBV21-1 and TRBJ2-7. TRBV21-1 is a pseudogene locus. CDR3 length equals 14 residues. The CDR3 reads CASSKAAPPYEQYF. CDR3 sequence (DNA): TGTGCCAGCAGCAAAGCTGCACCTCCCTACGAGCAGTACTTC.